This T cell receptor beta chain was obtained from a study of blood T cell repertoires in COVID-19. Across the whole study: Samples taken during acute and convalescent COVID-19 were collected in the United States, Italy and Spain. From T cells, B-cell-depleted T cells, or PBMCs came the material, which was cDNA or gDNA.

As originally analysed: Estimated nucleated cell counts came from reference gene primer amplification. Some clones are missing from TCRdb's copy, which holds only in-frame ones; the method was immunoSEQ multiplex PCR. V and J calls and clone size are as listed in that table; D and trimming were resolved from the DNA. Of a few hundred thousand clones listed, approximately 90% are singletons. Germline V gene data show CDR1 as MNHEY and CDR2 as SMNVEV (reference sequence). V shed 7 bases, J shed 3 bases, and the junction held 9 bases outside the gene matches. CDR3 length equals 14 residues. The chain is built from TRBV27 and TRBJ2-7; 7 positions agree with TRBD1. This sequence originates from a young man with active or convalescent COVID-19. The source material was peripheral blood. CDR3 bases: TGTGCCAGCATGCGGGTAGGGGGCAGCTACGAGCAGTACTTC. Translated, it gives CASMRVGGSYEQYF.